This TCR beta chain derives from a study of OX40 agonist ivuxolimab in advanced cancers. Clones were read by immunoSEQ multiplex PCR, and TCRdb kept only the in-frame ones, dropping some. Of approximately 66,000 clones in the sample, 85% were seen once. This CDR3 has 15 amino acids. V was shortened by 4 bases and J by 5 bases, with 18 bases between the two germline ends. Germline CDR1 is SGHNT and CDR2 is YYREEE (reference sequence). Patients with autoimmune history or systemic immunosuppression were excluded. J is TRBJ2-5 and V is TRBV5-4, with a tentative D call TRBD2 (6 bases). The sample consisted of CD4+ or CD8+ T cells sorted from blood, taken in a trial of the OX40 agonist ivuxolimab. The TCR sequence derives from an adult with an advanced solid tumor such as melanoma, head and neck, liver or kidney cancer. The CDR3 DNA is TGTGCCAGCAGCAAAGGGACGGAGGGTTGGGAGACCCAGTACTTC. This gives the protein CASSKGTEGWETQYF. Drawing the rest from reference TRBV5-4 and TRBJ2-5, the complete variable domain is ETGVTQSPTHLIKTRGQQVTLRCSSQSGHNTVSWYQQALGQGPQFIFQYYREEENGRGNFPPRFSGLQFPNYSSELNVNALELDDSALYLCASSKGTEGWETQYFGPGTRLLVL.